At least ten counts were recorded for the clone carrying this T cell receptor beta chain. Its target is not known. The record originates from a study of T cell repertoires in cytomegalovirus infection. Overall study context: Shared public TCR beta signatures pointed to both CMV infection and a matching HLA type. The study's findings and limits: Ex vivo responses were dominated by HLA-C-restricted CMV-specific TCR beta clonotypes. CMV carriers with the relevant HLA were identified by cumulative public TCR beta family frequency.

Trimming cost V 5 bases and J 12 bases, with 16 bases left between them. This CDR3 is built from 12 residues. CDR1 and CDR2 (germline): SEHNR, FQNEAQ (reference sequence). TCRdb re-analysed the reads in MiXCR, keeping a single row per CDR3 protein. Counted here are approximately 250,000 distinct CDR3 sequences, 5% to 8.5% occurring once; the ten biggest clones make up around 6.5%. This clonotype was sampled from a human donor in good health (CMV status not recorded). Some clones in this sample may be carry-over from other donors' samples. This sequence joins TRBV7-9 and TRBJ1-2; a possible D gene is TRBD1 (5 bases). Sequences were obtained from PBMCs. The DNA for the CDR3 is TGTGCCAGCAGCATACAAAAGGCGGGGGACACCTTC. Its protein product is CASSIQKAGDTF.